Listed here are 3 T cell receptor beta chains from one sample, sequenced in a study of blood T cell repertoires in COVID-19. Produced via immunoSEQ multiplex PCR; TCRdb's table is partial and in-frame only. The repertoire holds roughly 250,000 clones, approximately 91% seen once, with about 2% in the top ten. Sequencing input: PBMCs or T cells enriched from blood (not recorded which). These receptors were taken from a woman between 35 and 50 years old with acute COVID-19.

V is TRBV15 and J is TRBJ1-1; possible D gene TRBD1, 5 bases. The germline V and J ends were trimmed by 2 bases and 4 bases, with 11 bases remaining between them. Germline V lookup: CDR1 LNHNV, CDR2 YYDKDF (reference sequence). There are 14 residues in the CDR3. The CDR3 sequence: CATSRPADSTEAFF. The DNA of the CDR3 is TGTGCCACCAGCAGACCTGCTGACAGCACTGAAGCTTTCTTT.

This chain connects TRBV28 to TRBJ1-2; 8 bases fit TRBD1. V shed 6 bases and J 4 bases; nucleotides not matched to a gene: 7. Germline lookup yields CDR1 MDHEN and CDR2 SYDVKM. CDR3 length: 14 amino acids. The CDR3 DNA is TGTGCCAGCAGGCCTACAGGGGGGGGCTATGGCTACACCTTC. This sequence encodes CASRPTGGGYGYTF.

The chain uses TRBV7-2 and TRBJ2-7, with 8 bases identical to TRBD2. With V trimmed by 5 bases and J by 7 bases, 13 bases remained unmatched. The CDR3 is made up of 15 amino acids. Germline-derived CDR1 and CDR2 are SGHTA and FQGNSA. Here the CDR3 reads CASSPGGSGAREQYF. Written as DNA, the CDR3 is TGTGCCAGCAGCCCGGGGGGGAGCGGGGCCCGGGAGCAGTACTTC.